The rows below give T cell receptor beta chains drawn from one sample of a study of T cells after posttransplantation cyclophosphamide. The assay was immunoSEQ multiplex PCR, and TCRdb's table has in-frame clones only and misses some. The sample yields about 20,000 clones, over 65% seen once. This specimen was PBMCs, taken after an allogeneic stem cell transplant with post-transplant cyclophosphamide. Every receptor here comes from a male patient in his thirties who received an allogeneic stem cell transplant from a related donor, was CMV-positive, and had acute GVHD only. Some T cells may be provided by the graft donor. The CDR3 runs from the conserved cysteine through the conserved F or W. The D gene is left open where the match is weak. Some rows mark clone size as missing; the rest say once, few, many or name a class of expanded clone.

cdr3_aa cdr3_nt v_call d_call clone_size j_call
CASSQDNQGSETQYF TGTGCCAGCAGCCAAGATAATCAGGGTTCGGAGACCCAGTACTTC TRBV4-2 - - TRBJ2-5
CASTQYYSTDTQYF TGCGCCAGCACCCAGTACTATAGCACAGATACGCAGTATTTT TRBV5-1 - once TRBJ2-3
CASSLMTGTNSPLHF TGTGCCAGCAGCTTAATGACAGGGACCAATTCACCCCTCCACTTT TRBV7-2 TRBD1 once TRBJ1-6
CASSPGPGFSYEQYF TGTGCCAGCAGCCCTGGACCGGGATTCTCCTACGAGCAGTACTTC TRBV6-5 - - TRBJ2-7
CASSFYRDTDTQYF TGTGCCAGCAGCTTTTACAGGGACACAGATACGCAGTATTTT TRBV5-6 - - TRBJ2-3
CASSVKSRTGNSNQPQHF TGTGCCAGCAGCGTAAAATCTCGGACAGGTAATAGCAATCAGCCCCAGCATTTT TRBV9 TRBD1 - TRBJ1-5
CASSLVATYGYTF TGTGCCAGCAGCTTAGTGGCCACGTATGGCTACACCTTC TRBV7-2 - - TRBJ1-2
CASRPPSGDTQYF TGCGCCAGCAGACCCCCGAGCGGAGATACGCAGTATTTT TRBV5-1 - few TRBJ2-3
CASSLGRVLGTEAFF TGTGCCAGCAGCTTAGGTCGGGTTTTGGGCACTGAAGCTTTCTTT TRBV7-2 - - TRBJ1-1
CASSLDRGEKLFF TGTGCCAGCAGCTTAGATCGGGGAGAAAAACTGTTTTTT TRBV11-2 - few TRBJ1-4
CASSQEGTGSYYGYTF TGCGCCAGCAGCCAAGAGGGAACAGGATCCTACTATGGCTACACCTTC TRBV4-3 - few TRBJ1-2
CASSSGQGGNQPQHF TGTGCCAGCAGTTCGGGACAGGGTGGGAATCAGCCCCAGCATTTT TRBV28 TRBD1 - TRBJ1-5
CASSFRTGKRSPLHF TGTGCCAGCAGTTTCCGGACAGGGAAGAGATCACCCCTCCACTTT TRBV6-5 TRBD1 - TRBJ1-6
CASSPGGDGSTEAFF TGTGCCAGCTCACCAGGAGGGGATGGGAGCACTGAAGCTTTCTTT TRBV18 - - TRBJ1-1
CASSSSPTGTNTEAFF TGTGCCAGCAGCTCTAGTCCGACAGGAACGAACACTGAAGCTTTCTTT TRBV7-8 - - TRBJ1-1
CASGLVQGGTGELFF TGTGCTAGTGGTTTGGTTCAGGGAGGAACCGGGGAGCTGTTTTTT TRBV12-5 - - TRBJ2-2